This TCR beta chain originates from a study of cytomegalovirus exposure and HLA in healthy donors. The germline V and J ends were trimmed by 1 base and 6 bases, with 9 bases remaining between them. This CDR3 region has 13 residues. Germline values: CDR1 MNHNS, CDR2 SASEGT. The primer mix had 60 Vbeta and 13 Jbeta primers. Clones were sequenced by immunoSEQ multiplex PCR, and TCRdb holds only the in-frame ones, with some missing. This table has approximately 170,000 clones, over 70% appearing once. The TCR sequence derives from a man in his forties or fifties in good health and CMV-seropositive. The chain employs TRBV6-1 and TRBJ1-2, with a possible D match to TRBD1 (5 bases). Source material: PBMCs. The CDR3: CASSEDSRDGYTF. CDR3 coding DNA: TGTGCCAGCAGTGAAGATAGCAGGGATGGCTACACCTTC.